A selection of T cell receptor beta chains follows, all from one sample in a study of blood T cell repertoires in COVID-19. Libraries were prepared by immunoSEQ multiplex PCR; TCRdb keeps only in-frame clonotypes and omits some of them. This sample has about 400,000 clones; around 87% occur once, and the top ten carry around 1.9%. Sequencing input: PBMCs or T cells enriched from blood (not recorded which). The origin of the receptors is a man aged 35 to 55 in a cohort exposed to, infected with or recovered from COVID-19 (not recorded which). CDR3s include the opening cysteine and the closing phenylalanine or tryptophan. D genes are given only for firm matches. Only part of the rows carry a size: once, few, many, or a class if the clone is expanded.

>TRBJ1-2|TRBV7-9|-|-
CASRPTGPGGYTF
TGTGCCAGCAGACCAACAGGGCCCGGCGGCTACACCTTC
>TRBJ2-3|TRBV7-6|TRBD2|-
CASSRRLAGGGDTQYF
TGTGCCAGCAGCCGCCGACTAGCGGGAGGAGGAGATACGCAGTATTTT
>TRBJ2-7|TRBV10-3|TRBD2|-
CAISSRGLAPSEQYF
TGTGCCATCAGTAGTCGAGGACTAGCTCCCTCCGAGCAGTACTTC
>TRBJ1-5|TRBV6-5|-|-
CASSYSYREGQPQHF
TGTGCCAGCAGTTACTCGTACAGGGAGGGTCAGCCCCAGCATTTT
>TRBJ2-1|TRBV6-4|TRBD2|once
CASRSTSGSTGEQFF
TGTGCCAGCAGGAGTACTAGCGGGAGTACAGGGGAGCAGTTCTTC
>TRBJ2-7|TRBV27|TRBD1|once
CASSLLGQSSYEQYF
TGTGCCAGCAGTTTATTGGGACAGTCCTCCTACGAGCAGTACTTC
>TRBJ2-1|TRBV18|-|-
CASSPMSPTYNEQFF
TGTGCCAGCTCACCAATGAGCCCAACCTACAATGAGCAGTTCTTC
>TRBJ2-7|TRBV21-1|-|-
CASTPGTGAYEQYF
TGTGCCAGCACCCCCGGGACAGGGGCCTACGAGCAGTACTTC
>TRBJ1-2|TRBV7-8|-|-
CASSFNMGGYTF
TGTGCCAGCAGCTTTAACATGGGCGGCTACACCTTC
>TRBJ2-1|TRBV25-1|TRBD2|-
CASSGLAGGGEQFF
TGTGCCAGCAGTGGACTAGCGGGAGGTGGGGAGCAGTTCTTC
>TRBJ2-7|TRBV11-2|TRBD1|-
CASSLGQGANDEQYF
TGTGCCAGCAGCCTTGGACAGGGGGCGAATGACGAGCAGTACTTC
>TRBJ1-1|TRBV28|TRBD1|-
CVIGTGGTEAFF
TGTGTTATCGGAACAGGGGGCACTGAAGCTTTCTTT
>TRBJ2-3|TRBV5-1|TRBD2|-
CATSSGTSGDTDTQYF
TGCGCCACCAGCTCCGGGACTAGCGGAGACACAGATACGCAGTATTTT
>TRBJ2-1|TRBV29-1|TRBD1|-
CSVEGHRGGSPNEQFF
TGCAGCGTTGAAGGTCACAGGGGCGGTAGTCCCAATGAGCAGTTCTTC
>TRBJ1-1|TRBV5-1|-|-
CASSLGRVNTEAFF
TGCGCCAGCAGCTTAGGTCGGGTGAACACTGAAGCTTTCTTT
>TRBJ1-5|TRBV5-1|TRBD1|-
CASSLGDRVGQPQHF
TGCGCCAGCAGCTTAGGGGACAGGGTGGGCCAGCCCCAGCATTTT
>TRBJ2-2|TRBV5-6|TRBD1|-
CASSFRQGAGTGELFF
TGTGCCAGCAGCTTCCGACAGGGGGCGGGCACCGGGGAGCTGTTTTTT
>TRBJ2-3|TRBV11-1|TRBD2|-
CASKVTSGMADTQYF
TGTGCCAGCAAGGTGACTAGCGGGATGGCAGATACGCAGTATTTT
>TRBJ2-1|TRBV2|TRBD1|-
CASSEQGAANEQFF
TGTGCCAGCAGTGAACAGGGGGCCGCCAATGAGCAGTTCTTC
>TRBJ1-1|TRBV11-2|TRBD1|-
CASSAQTGKNTEAFF
TGTGCCAGCAGCGCACAGACAGGGAAGAACACTGAAGCTTTCTTT
>TRBJ2-1|TRBV19|-|-
CASSGPSNNEQFF
TGTGCCAGTAGTGGTCCTAGTAACAATGAGCAGTTCTTC
>TRBJ2-2|TRBV19|-|-
CASSISSSGELFF
TGTGCCAGTAGTATCTCCTCGTCCGGGGAGCTGTTTTTT
>TRBJ2-7|TRBV25-1|-|-
CASSDRGYEQYF
TGTGCCAGCAGTGACAGGGGCTACGAGCAGTACTTC
>TRBJ2-1|TRBV15|-|once
CATRPTTTYNEQFF
TGTGCCACCAGGCCGACAACCACCTACAATGAGCAGTTCTTC
>TRBJ2-1|TRBV3-1/TRBV3-2|TRBD2|once
CASSQGLLAGVFNEQFF
TGTGCCAGCAGCCAAGGGTTACTAGCGGGAGTGTTCAATGAGCAGTTCTTC
>TRBJ2-3|TRBV19|-|-
CASSIDWRGRDTQYF
TGTGCCAGTAGTATAGATTGGAGGGGAAGGGATACGCAGTATTTT
>TRBJ2-1|TRBV7-9|-|-
CASSLRLGTYNEQFF
TGTGCCAGCAGCTTAAGGTTAGGGACTTACAATGAGCAGTTCTTC
>TRBJ2-7|TRBV19|-|-
CASSMTASYEQYF
TGTGCCAGTAGTATGACAGCCTCCTACGAGCAGTACTTC
>TRBJ2-1|TRBV15|-|-
CATSSWGSDEQFF
TGTGCCACCAGCAGTTGGGGCAGCGATGAGCAGTTCTTC
>TRBJ2-1|TRBV19|-|-
CASSSGPSYNEQFF
TGTGCCAGTAGTAGCGGTCCTTCCTACAATGAGCAGTTCTTC
>TRBJ2-7|TRBV28|-|-
CASTPAISSYEQYF
TGTGCCAGCACCCCAGCGATCAGCTCCTACGAGCAGTACTTC
>TRBJ1-1|TRBV6-5|TRBD1|few
CASTAAGGVISEAFF
TGTGCCAGCACAGCGGCAGGGGGCGTTATATCTGAAGCTTTCTTT
>TRBJ2-1|TRBV19|TRBD2|-
CATKPRGGSTYNEQFF
TGTGCCACCAAACCTCGCGGGGGTAGCACCTACAATGAGCAGTTCTTC
>TRBJ1-6|TRBV2|-|-
CASMEVGHSGSPLHF
TGTGCCAGCATGGAGGTGGGACATTCCGGTTCACCCCTCCACTTT
>TRBJ2-6|TRBV29-1|-|-
CSVEQNTGANVLTF
TGCAGCGTTGAACAGAACACTGGGGCCAACGTCCTGACTTTC
>TRBJ2-7|TRBV10-3|TRBD2|-
CAISRRASGINEQYF
TGTGCCATCAGCCGTAGGGCTAGCGGGATTAACGAGCAGTACTTC
>TRBJ2-1|TRBV11-3|TRBD2|-
CASSLGLAGVYEQFF
TGTGCCAGCAGCCTTGGACTAGCGGGAGTTTATGAGCAGTTCTTC
>TRBJ2-1|TRBV29-1|TRBD2|-
CSVSGTSGSYSEQFF
TGCAGCGTTTCTGGGACTAGCGGGAGTTATAGTGAGCAGTTCTTC
>TRBJ2-1|TRBV6-6|TRBD2|once
CASRGRGESYNEQFF
TGTGCCAGCAGGGGGAGGGGAGAATCCTACAATGAGCAGTTCTTC
>TRBJ2-2|TRBV14|-|-
CASSQWATSNTGELFF
TGTGCCAGCAGCCAATGGGCTACCTCGAACACCGGGGAGCTGTTTTTT
>TRBJ2-7|TRBV6-5|-|-
CASSYIRSGNYEQYF
TGTGCCAGCAGCTACATTCGGTCCGGGAACTACGAGCAGTACTTC
>TRBJ2-3|TRBV4-2|TRBD2|-
CASSHPGTSGRAMIDTQYF
TGTGCCAGCAGCCACCCCGGGACTAGCGGGAGGGCCATGATAGATACGCAGTATTTT